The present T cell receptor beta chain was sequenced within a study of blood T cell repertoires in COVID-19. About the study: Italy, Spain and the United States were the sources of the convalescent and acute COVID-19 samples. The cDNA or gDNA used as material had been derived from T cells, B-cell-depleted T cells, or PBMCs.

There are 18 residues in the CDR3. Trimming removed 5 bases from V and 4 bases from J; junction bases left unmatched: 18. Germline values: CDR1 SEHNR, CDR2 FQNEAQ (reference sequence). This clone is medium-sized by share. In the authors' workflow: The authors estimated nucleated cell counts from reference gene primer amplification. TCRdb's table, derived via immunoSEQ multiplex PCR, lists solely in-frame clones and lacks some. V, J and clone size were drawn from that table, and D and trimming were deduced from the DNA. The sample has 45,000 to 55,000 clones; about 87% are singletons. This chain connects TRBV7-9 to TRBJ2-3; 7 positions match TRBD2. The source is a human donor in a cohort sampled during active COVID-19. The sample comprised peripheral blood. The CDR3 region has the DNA TGTGCCAGCAGCCTCCCGGCGGGTTATAGCGGGTTGTCAGATACGCAGTATTTT. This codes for CASSLPAGYSGLSDTQYF. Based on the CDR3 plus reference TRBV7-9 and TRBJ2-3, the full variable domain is DTGVSQNPRHKITKRGQNVTFRCDPISEHNRLYWYRQTLGQGPEFLTYFQNEAQLEKSRLLSDRFSAERPKGSFSTLEIQRTEQGDSAMYLCASSLPAGYSGLSDTQYFGPGTRLTVL.